This T cell receptor beta chain was sequenced during a study of read filtering for tumor transcriptome and immune sequencing. Across the study: R-ISS stage counts were 8 or 9 for I, more than 15 for II, about seven for III. Study-wide results and caveats: Correlation between methods rose after single-read clonotypes were removed. In IR-seq, single-read clonotypes were about 80% of clonotypes but approximately 4% of reads.

This clonotype has ten or more counts. Its cognate antigen is unknown. This library used 300 to 450 ng RNA and molecular barcoded adaptors spanning alpha/delta and beta/gamma chains. Each CDR3 protein gets one entry after TCRdb re-called the reads with MiXCR. This sample has around 38,000 distinct CDR3 sequences, with about 13% found just once. Sampling of bone marrow took place during active disease in every patient. The sequencing sample was made of a population of CD138-negative cells sorted from bone marrow. The clonotype comes from a donor at least 40 years old with multiple myeloma.

The CDR3: CASRPTGSSRNTIYF. DNA for the CDR3: TGTGCCAGCAGACCCACCGGGAGCAGTAGAAACACCATATATTTT. J is TRBJ1-3 and V is TRBV7-9; D call uncertain. Germline V gene data show CDR1 as SEHNR and CDR2 as FQNEAQ (reference sequence). V shed 6 bases and J shed 5 bases, with 17 bases lying between them. The CDR3 runs 15 residues.